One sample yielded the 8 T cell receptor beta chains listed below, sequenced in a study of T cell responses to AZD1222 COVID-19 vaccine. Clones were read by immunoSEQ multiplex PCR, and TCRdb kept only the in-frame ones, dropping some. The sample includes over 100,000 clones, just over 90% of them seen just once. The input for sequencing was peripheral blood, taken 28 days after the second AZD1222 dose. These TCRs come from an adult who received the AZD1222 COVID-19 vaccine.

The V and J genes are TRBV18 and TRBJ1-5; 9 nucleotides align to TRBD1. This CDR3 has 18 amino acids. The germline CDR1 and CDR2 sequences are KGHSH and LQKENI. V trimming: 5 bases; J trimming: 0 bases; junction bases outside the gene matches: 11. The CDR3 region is CASSSQTGGTYSNQPQHF. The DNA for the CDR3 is TGTGCCAGCTCATCTCAGACAGGGGGGACGTATAGCAATCAGCCCCAGCATTTT.

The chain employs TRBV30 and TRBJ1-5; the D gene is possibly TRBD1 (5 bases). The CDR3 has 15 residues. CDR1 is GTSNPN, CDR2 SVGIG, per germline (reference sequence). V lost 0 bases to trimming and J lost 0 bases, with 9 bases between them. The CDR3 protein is CAWSVGTASNQPQHF. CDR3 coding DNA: TGTGCCTGGAGTGTAGGGACCGCTAGCAATCAGCCCCAGCATTTT.

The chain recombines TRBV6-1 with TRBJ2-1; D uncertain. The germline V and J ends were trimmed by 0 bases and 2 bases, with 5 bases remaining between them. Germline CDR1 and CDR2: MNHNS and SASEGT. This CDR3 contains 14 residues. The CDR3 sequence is CASSEALTYNEQFF. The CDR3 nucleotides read TGTGCCAGCAGTGAAGCGTTGACCTACAATGAGCAGTTCTTC.

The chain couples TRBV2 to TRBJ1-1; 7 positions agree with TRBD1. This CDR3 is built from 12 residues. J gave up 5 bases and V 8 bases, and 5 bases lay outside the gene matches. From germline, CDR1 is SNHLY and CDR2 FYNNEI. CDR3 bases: TGTGCCAGCCAACAGGGGCGAACTGAAGCTTTCTTT. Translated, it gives CASQQGRTEAFF.

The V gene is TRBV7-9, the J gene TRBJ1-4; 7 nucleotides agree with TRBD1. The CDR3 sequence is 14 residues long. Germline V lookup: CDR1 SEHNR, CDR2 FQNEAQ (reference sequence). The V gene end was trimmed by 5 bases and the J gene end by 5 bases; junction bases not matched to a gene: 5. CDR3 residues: CASSQDRLNEKLFF. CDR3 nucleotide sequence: TGTGCCAGCAGCCAGGACAGGCTCAATGAAAAACTGTTTTTT.

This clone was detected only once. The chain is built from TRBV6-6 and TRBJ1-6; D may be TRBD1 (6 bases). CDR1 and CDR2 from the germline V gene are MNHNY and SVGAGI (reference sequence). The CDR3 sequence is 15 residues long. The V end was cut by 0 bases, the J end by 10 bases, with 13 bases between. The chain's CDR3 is CASSYSGDIASPLHF. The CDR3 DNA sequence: TGTGCCAGCAGTTACTCGGGGGACATAGCATCACCCCTCCACTTT.

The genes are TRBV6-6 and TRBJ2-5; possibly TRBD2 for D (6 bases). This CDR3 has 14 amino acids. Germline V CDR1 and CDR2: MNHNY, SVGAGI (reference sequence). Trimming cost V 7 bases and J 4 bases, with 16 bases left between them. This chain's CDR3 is CASTLVGSRETQYF. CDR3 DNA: TGTGCCAGCACTTTGGTCGGGAGTAGAGAGACCCAGTACTTC.

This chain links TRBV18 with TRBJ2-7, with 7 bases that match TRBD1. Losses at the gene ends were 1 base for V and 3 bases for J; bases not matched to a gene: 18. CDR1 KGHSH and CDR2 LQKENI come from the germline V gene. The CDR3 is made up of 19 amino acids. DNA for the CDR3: TGTGCCAGCTCACCACTATTTTGGTCGAGGGACAGAGATTTCTACGAGCAGTACTTC. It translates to CASSPLFWSRDRDFYEQYF.